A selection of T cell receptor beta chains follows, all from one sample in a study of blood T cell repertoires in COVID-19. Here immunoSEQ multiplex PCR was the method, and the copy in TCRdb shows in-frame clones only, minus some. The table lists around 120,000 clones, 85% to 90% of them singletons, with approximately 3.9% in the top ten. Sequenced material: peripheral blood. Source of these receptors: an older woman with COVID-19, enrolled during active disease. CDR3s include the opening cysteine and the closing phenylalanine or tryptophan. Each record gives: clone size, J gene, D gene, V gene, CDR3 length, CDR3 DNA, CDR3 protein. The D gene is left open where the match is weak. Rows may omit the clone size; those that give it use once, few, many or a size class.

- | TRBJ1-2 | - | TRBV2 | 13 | TGTGCCAGCAGTGAGCTCGGGACATACGGCTACACCTTC | CASSELGTYGYTF
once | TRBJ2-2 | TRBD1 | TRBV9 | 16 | TGTGCCAGCAGCGCTCGGGACAGGAGATACACCGGGGAGCTGTTTTTT | CASSARDRRYTGELFF
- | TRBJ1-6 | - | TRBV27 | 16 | TGTGCCAGCAGCCGGGGTATTGGTTGGGATAATTCACCCCTCCACTTT | CASSRGIGWDNSPLHF
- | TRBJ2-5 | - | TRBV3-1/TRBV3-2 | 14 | TGTGCCAGCAGCCAAGTATTAGCCCAAGAGACCCAGTACTTC | CASSQVLAQETQYF
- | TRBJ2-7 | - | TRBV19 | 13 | TGTGCCAGTAGGAGAGGACACGCTAACGAGCAGTACTTC | CASRRGHANEQYF
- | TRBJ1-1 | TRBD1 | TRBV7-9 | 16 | TGTGCCAGCAGGACAACAGGGGTAAGAGGCAGCACTGAAGCTTTCTTT | CASRTTGVRGSTEAFF
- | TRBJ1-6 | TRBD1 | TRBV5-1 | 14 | TGCGCCAGCAGTGCGGGACAGACTAATTCACCCCTCCACTTT | CASSAGQTNSPLHF
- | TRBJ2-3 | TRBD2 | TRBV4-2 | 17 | TGTGCCAGCAGCCAACGGTCCTATGGGGGGGGGACAGATACGCAGTATTTT | CASSQRSYGGGTDTQYF
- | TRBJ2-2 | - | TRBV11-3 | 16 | TGTGCCAGCAGCTTAGATAGCGCGGGGAACACCGGGGAGCTGTTTTTT | CASSLDSAGNTGELFF
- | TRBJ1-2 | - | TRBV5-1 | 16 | TGCGCCAGCAGCCCTGAATCCCCGGGGTCTCTTTATGGCTACACCTTC | CASSPESPGSLYGYTF
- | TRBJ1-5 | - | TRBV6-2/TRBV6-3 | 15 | TGTGCCAGCAGTTACGGCAGGGTGGGCAATCAGCCCCAGCATTTT | CASSYGRVGNQPQHF
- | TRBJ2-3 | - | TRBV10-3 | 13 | TGTGCCATCAGAGGGAGTAGCACAGATACGCAGTATTTT | CAIRGSSTDTQYF
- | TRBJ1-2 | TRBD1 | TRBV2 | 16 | TGTGCCAGCAGTCTTAAGCGGGACAGGGGTAACTATGGCTACACCTTC | CASSLKRDRGNYGYTF
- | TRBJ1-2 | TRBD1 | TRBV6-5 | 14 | TGTGCCAGCTCTCGGACCTGGACAGGGGTCGGCTACACCTTC | CASSRTWTGVGYTF
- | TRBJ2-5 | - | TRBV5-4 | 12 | TGTGCCAGCAGCTCTCCTTCGGGGACCCAGTACTTC | CASSSPSGTQYF
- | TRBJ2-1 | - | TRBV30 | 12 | TGTGCCTGGATCACAGGGACCCATGAGCAGTTCTTC | CAWITGTHEQFF
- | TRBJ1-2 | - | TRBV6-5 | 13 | TGTGCCAGCAGTTACGACAGGAACTATGGCTACACCTTC | CASSYDRNYGYTF
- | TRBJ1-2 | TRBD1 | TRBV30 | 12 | TGTGCCTACTTATACAGGGGCTATGGCTACACCTTC | CAYLYRGYGYTF
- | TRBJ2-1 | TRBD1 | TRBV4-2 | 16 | TGTGCCAGCAGCCAAGGGGCAGGGGGTGTTTACAATGAGCAGTTCTTC | CASSQGAGGVYNEQFF
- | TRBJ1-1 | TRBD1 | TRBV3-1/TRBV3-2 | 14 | TGTGCCAGCAGCTCAACAGGGGGAAACACTGAAGCTTTCTTT | CASSSTGGNTEAFF
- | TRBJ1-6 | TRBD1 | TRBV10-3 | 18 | TGTGCCATCAGTGAGTCCGGGACAGGCATAACGAGAGGTTCACCCCTCCACTTT | CAISESGTGITRGSPLHF
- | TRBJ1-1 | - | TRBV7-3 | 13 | TGTGCCAGCAGCCGCCAGGCGAACACTGAAGCTTTCTTT | CASSRQANTEAFF
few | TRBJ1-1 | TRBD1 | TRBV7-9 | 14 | TGTGCCAGCAGCGCGGACAGGGAAGCGGGTGAAGCTTTCTTT | CASSADREAGEAFF
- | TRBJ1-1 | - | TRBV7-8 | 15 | TGTGCCAGCAGCTACCGACAGGCCAAGAACACTGAAGCTTTCTTT | CASSYRQAKNTEAFF
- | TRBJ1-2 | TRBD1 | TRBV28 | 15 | TGTGCCAGCAGTTTTCCCAGGGGGCGAGCCTATGGCTACACCTTC | CASSFPRGRAYGYTF
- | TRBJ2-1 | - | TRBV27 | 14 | TGTGCCAGCAGTGGGCCTTACTCCTACAATGAGCAGTTCTTC | CASSGPYSYNEQFF
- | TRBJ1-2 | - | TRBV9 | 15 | TGTGCCAGCAGCCCCCGAGCAGGGAACTTCTTGGGCTACACCTTC | CASSPRAGNFLGYTF
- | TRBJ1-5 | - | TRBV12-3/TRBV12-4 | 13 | TGTGCCAGCAGTTTTTCGGGCAATCAGCCCCAGCATTTT | CASSFSGNQPQHF
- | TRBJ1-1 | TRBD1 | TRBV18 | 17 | TGTGCCAGCTCACCACCGATGGGACAGGGGACGTTGACTGAAGCTTTCTTT | CASSPPMGQGTLTEAFF
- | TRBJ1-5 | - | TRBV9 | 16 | TGTGCCAGCAGCCCCAGGACAGTCAGGAGCAATCAGCCCCAGCATTTT | CASSPRTVRSNQPQHF
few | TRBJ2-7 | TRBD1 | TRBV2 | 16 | TGTGCCAGCAGTCCTATTCGACAGGGGGCCCACTACGAGCAGTACTTC | CASSPIRQGAHYEQYF
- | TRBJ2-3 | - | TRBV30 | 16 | TGTGCCTGGAGTGTTGGTGCGGGGTATAGCACAGATACGCAGTATTTT | CAWSVGAGYSTDTQYF
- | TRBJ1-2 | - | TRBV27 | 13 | TGTGCCAGCAGTTTGGGGGCAGGGACCGGCTACACCTTC | CASSLGAGTGYTF
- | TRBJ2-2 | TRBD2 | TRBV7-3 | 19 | TGTGCCAGCAGCTTACTCGGGGGAGTAGCGGGGTCTTGGACCGGGGAGCTGTTTTTT | CASSLLGGVAGSWTGELFF
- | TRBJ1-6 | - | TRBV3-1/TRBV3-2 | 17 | TGTGCCAGCAGCCAAGCTTGGAGGAGCTCCTATAATTCACCCCTCCACTTT | CASSQAWRSSYNSPLHF
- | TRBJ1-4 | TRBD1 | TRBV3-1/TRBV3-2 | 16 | TGTGCCAGCAGCCAACAAGCGGGACAGGGGGGTGAAAAACTGTTTTTT | CASSQQAGQGGEKLFF
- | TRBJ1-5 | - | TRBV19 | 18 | TGTGCCAGTAGTACCGCCAAATACAGGGACCTTAGCAATCAGCCCCAGCATTTT | CASSTAKYRDLSNQPQHF
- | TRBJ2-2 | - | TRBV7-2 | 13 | TGTGCCAGCAGCTTATCTCGCACCGGGGAGCTGTTTTTT | CASSLSRTGELFF
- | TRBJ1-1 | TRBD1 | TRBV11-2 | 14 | TGTGCCAGCAGCTTTGAACAGGGGATTGGTGAAGCTTTCTTT | CASSFEQGIGEAFF
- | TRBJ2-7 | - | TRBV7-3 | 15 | TGTGCCAGCAGCTTAAGTGGCAGTGGCTCCTACGAGCAGTACTTC | CASSLSGSGSYEQYF
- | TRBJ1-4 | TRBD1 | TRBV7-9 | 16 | TGTGCCAGCAGCTTGAATGAACAGGGGTCCAATGAAAAACTGTTTTTT | CASSLNEQGSNEKLFF